This T cell receptor (beta chain) came from a study of cytomegalovirus exposure and HLA in healthy donors. PCR was performed using 60 Vbeta and 13 Jbeta primers. The method was immunoSEQ multiplex PCR; TCRdb's version includes in-frame clones alone and lacks a portion of them. The table lists around 170,000 clones, roughly four fifths of them singletons. Healthy bone marrow donors made up the cohort. In germline, CDR1 is MDHEN, CDR2 SYDVKM. The junction had 6 bases not matched to a gene; V was cut back by 6 bases and J by 3 bases. CDR3 length: 14 residues. About this clone: The antigen remains undetermined.

Study conclusions and caveats: An analysis was carried out at a later point. It showed that HLA-associated TCR beta chains were more clonally expanded than equally common non-associated chains. Evidence from a later analysis indicated that most CMV-associated TCR beta chains looked HLA-restricted. In most subjects, TCR beta sequences reportedly gave accurate predictions of HLA-A and HLA-B alleles.

J is TRBJ2-7 and V is TRBV28, with 9 bases that match TRBD1. The origin of this receptor is a man aged 35-49 years in good health and CMV-seronegative. The sequenced sample consisted of PBMCs. The CDR3 spells CASRHGTGSYEQYF. As DNA, the CDR3 is TGTGCCAGCAGACACGGGACAGGGAGCTACGAGCAGTACTTC.